A single sample gave rise to the 10 T cell receptor beta chains below, sequenced in a study of CD8 T cells in Susac syndrome. An input of about 0.5 to 1 ug of RNA was subjected to reverse transcription using random hexamers. Using its own MiXCR run on the immunoSEQ multiplex PCR reads, TCRdb lists one record per CDR3 protein. The data hold 120,000 to 150,000 distinct CDR3 sequences, with about 95% observed a single time. Sequenced input: CD4+ T cells from PBMCs. The origin of the receptors is a human donor with multiple sclerosis.

V usage is TRBV5-1 and J usage is TRBJ2-7; D possibly corresponds to TRBD1 (6 bases). With 4 bases removed from V and 5 bases from J, the gap between germline ends came to 13 bases. This CDR3 comprises 13 residues. CDR1 and CDR2 from the germline V gene are SGHRS and YFSETQ. This CDR3 is CASSLKGVHEQYF. CDR3 coding DNA: TGCGCCAGCAGCCTCAAGGGGGTCCACGAGCAGTACTTC.

The chain is built from TRBV7-2 and TRBJ2-1; D perhaps matches TRBD2 (5 bases). The CDR3 contains 15 residues. Germline V gene data show CDR1 as SGHTA and CDR2 as FQGNSA. V was clipped by 3 bases and J by 1 base, with 10 bases between them. DNA for the CDR3: TGTGCCAGCAGCTTGGCTAGCCTGTCCTACAATGAGCAGTTCTTC. Its translation: CASSLASLSYNEQFF.

This chain uses TRBV6-5 with TRBJ2-7; D uncertain. This CDR3 is 13 amino acids long. The germline V and J ends were trimmed by 0 bases and 12 bases, with 15 bases remaining between them. Looked up from germline, CDR1 is MNHEY and CDR2 is SVGAGI. CDR3 sequence (DNA): TGTGCCAGCAGTTACTCGACGGCATCGGGTCTGTACTTC. It translates to CASSYSTASGLYF.

V is TRBV24-1 and J is TRBJ2-5; 7 positions agree with TRBD1. The CDR3 is 17 amino acids. Germline V gives CDR1 KGHDR, CDR2 SFDVKD. V was clipped by 1 base and J by 4 bases; unmatched bases: 11. The CDR3 loop reads CATSDFGLQGLGETQYF. CDR3 coding DNA: TGTGCCACCAGTGATTTCGGTCTACAGGGGTTGGGAGAGACCCAGTACTTC.

The chain couples TRBV3-1 to TRBJ1-2, with no clear D. The CDR3 totals 13 residues. CDR1 is LGHDT and CDR2 is YNNKEL in the germline V gene (reference sequence). V was trimmed by 0 bases and J by 5 bases, leaving 7 bases between them. The CDR3 DNA sequence: TGTGCCAGCAGCCAAGACGGCTTATATGGCTACACCTTC. The encoded protein is CASSQDGLYGYTF.

The CDR3 DNA reads TGTGCCAGCAGCCCCGGACAGGGGTGGACCGGGGAGCTGTTTTTT. Its translation: CASSPGQGWTGELFF. The V gene is TRBV9, the J gene TRBJ2-2; 9 nucleotides match TRBD1. The germline CDR1 and CDR2 sequences are SGDLS and YYNGEE. V trimming: 4 bases; J trimming: 5 bases; junction bases outside the gene matches: 6. This CDR3 region has 15 residues.

The chain combines TRBV20-1 with TRBJ2-5, with 9 bases aligning to TRBD2. The V gene's germline CDR1 is DFQATT and CDR2 SNEGSKA (reference sequence). The ends lost 4 bases at V and 5 bases at J; junction bases unmatched: 2. The CDR3 is 12 amino acids. This CDR3 reads CSAITSGETQYF. CDR3 bases: TGCAGTGCTATTACTAGCGGGGAGACCCAGTACTTC.

This clonotype has just one count. The genes are TRBV29-1 and TRBJ2-3; the match to TRBD2 covers 8 bases. The CDR3 consists of 15 residues. CDR1 and CDR2 (germline): SQVTM, ANQGSEA. The ends lost 3 bases at V and 6 bases at J; junction bases unmatched: 11. CDR3 loop: CSVEGLAGPKDTQYF. The DNA for the CDR3 is TGCAGCGTTGAGGGTCTAGCGGGCCCCAAGGATACGCAGTATTTT.

The chain is built from TRBV28 and TRBJ2-7, with D unclear. Trimming took off 8 bases at V and 2 bases at J, with 10 bases between the two ends. CDR1 and CDR2 (germline): MDHEN, SYDVKM. The CDR3 consists of 12 residues. The CDR3 loop reads CASESRAYEQYF. In nucleotides, the CDR3 is TGTGCCAGCGAGAGTAGAGCCTACGAGCAGTACTTC.

The genes are TRBV7-2 and TRBJ2-1, with TRBD2 as a possible D gene (6 bases). CDR3 size: 14 residues. Looked up from germline, CDR1 is SGHTA and CDR2 is FQGNSA. V was pared by 3 bases and J by 4 bases, with 10 bases between. The CDR3 DNA reads as TGTGCCAGCAGCTTGAGGGACTGGTACAATGAGCAGTTCTTC. Translating gives CASSLRDWYNEQFF.